Each of the 9 T cell receptor beta chains below was sequenced from the same sample in a study of blood T cell repertoires in COVID-19. TCRdb's copy holds only in-frame clones and misses some; the assay was immunoSEQ multiplex PCR. The top ten hold about 1.7% of the sample, which has 300,000 or so clones, more than 75% seen once. Sequencing was done on a sample of peripheral blood. The receptors were gathered from a woman in her 50s with acute or convalescent COVID-19.

This clone was recorded once. This sequence joins TRBV7-6 and TRBJ1-5; D is perhaps TRBD1 (5 bases). This CDR3 comprises 14 residues. Looked up from germline, CDR1 is SGHVS and CDR2 is FNYEAQ. Trimming removed 5 bases at V and 5 bases at J, with 13 bases between. The DNA for the CDR3 is TGTGCCAGCAGCCATTGGGGAGGGGATCAGCCCCAGCATTTT. This codes for CASSHWGGDQPQHF.

CDR3 sequence: CASSLNTNTEAFF. DNA for the CDR3: TGTGCCAGCAGCTTAAACACGAACACTGAAGCTTTCTTT. This chain connects TRBV7-9 to TRBJ1-1; D uncertain. The length of the CDR3 is 13 residues. The V end lost 2 bases, the J end lost 1 base, and 5 bases lay between the germline ends. Germline V gives CDR1 SEHNR, CDR2 FQNEAQ (reference sequence).

The chain couples TRBV7-8 to TRBJ2-7; 7 bases map to TRBD1. Trimming removed 1 base from V and 2 bases from J; junction bases left unmatched: 5. Germline-derived CDR1 and CDR2 are SGHVS and FQNEAQ. The CDR3 extends over 15 amino acids. Written as DNA, the CDR3 is TGTGCCAGCAGCTTAGGAGGGACAGTCCCCTACGAGCAGTACTTC. Translated, it gives CASSLGGTVPYEQYF.

The J gene is TRBJ2-3, the V gene TRBV7-6, with 12 bases lining up with TRBD2. V lost 1 base and J lost 3; bases outside the gene matches: 5. Per germline, CDR1 SGHVS and CDR2 FNYEAQ. The CDR3 length is 17 residues. CDR3 coding DNA: TGTGCCAGCAGCTTAGACCCTAGCGGGAGGGTAACAGATACGCAGTATTTT. As protein: CASSLDPSGRVTDTQYF. The entire variable domain, with the rest obtained from reference TRBV7-6 and TRBJ2-3, is as follows: GAGVSQSPRYKVTKRGQDVALRCDPISGHVSLYWYRQALGQGPEFLTYFNYEAQQDKSGLPNDRFSAERPEGSISTLTIQRTEQRDSAMYRCASSLDPSGRVTDTQYFGPGTRLTVL.

This sequence joins TRBV24-1 and TRBJ2-7; D ambiguous. This CDR3 comprises 14 residues. V gave up 3 bases and J gave up 5 bases, with 13 bases separating them. Germline CDR1 reads KGHDR; CDR2 reads SFDVKD. This CDR3 reads CATSDGPYSHEQYF. CDR3 DNA: TGTGCCACCAGTGATGGTCCCTATTCACACGAGCAGTACTTC.

The chain uses TRBV6-6 and TRBJ1-1; D gene uncertain. Germline lookup yields CDR1 MNHNY and CDR2 SVGAGI (reference sequence). The CDR3 is 10 residues long. V was cut by 6 bases and J by 11 bases, with 10 bases left in between. CDR3 amino acids: CASSRSEAFF. CDR3 DNA: TGTGCCAGCAGCCGTTCGGAGGCTTTCTTT.

The DNA for the CDR3 is TGTGCCAGTAGTTCCATTTCTAGCACTGAAGCTTTCTTT. The encoded protein is CASSSISSTEAFF. The chain has TRBV19 and TRBJ1-1; D uncertain. The length of the CDR3 is 13 residues. Germline values: CDR1 LNHDA, CDR2 SQIVND (reference sequence). V shed 5 bases and J shed 4 bases, with 11 bases lying between them.

V is TRBV2 and J is TRBJ1-5; TRBD1 matches 7 bases. The CDR3 length is 15 residues. J was trimmed by 4 bases and V by 6 bases; bases with no gene match: 9. Per the germline V gene, CDR1 is SNHLY and CDR2 is FYNNEI. CDR3: CASSEQRTGNQPQHF. The CDR3 coding sequence is TGTGCCAGCAGCGAACAAAGGACAGGAAATCAGCCCCAGCATTTT.

The chain is built from TRBV19 and TRBJ2-1; 11 bases map to TRBD2. CDR1 LNHDA and CDR2 SQIVND come from the germline V gene (reference sequence). The V segment lost 5 bases and the J segment 7 bases; nucleotides outside the gene matches: 7. There are 15 residues in the CDR3. CDR3 protein: CASSLLAGEWNEQFF. As DNA, the CDR3 is TGTGCCAGTAGTCTACTAGCGGGAGAATGGAATGAGCAGTTCTTC.